This T cell receptor beta chain was recovered during a study of shared clonotypes between healthy human individuals. Study-wide results and caveats: Only blood samples were collected, and tissue repertoires likely differ.

Germline values: CDR1 LGHNA, CDR2 YNFKEQ. V lost 0 bases and J 4 bases, leaving 9 bases between the germline ends. The CDR3 has 14 amino acids. Clones were sequenced by immunoSEQ multiplex PCR, and TCRdb holds only the in-frame ones, with some missing. This table holds approximately 500,000 clones, more than 75% found once. To note about this clone: Its antigen remains unknown.

The chain recombines TRBV4-2 with TRBJ2-5; the D gene is possibly TRBD2 (6 bases). This clonotype originated in a woman aged 40-49 years in good health. Some clones in this sample may be carry-over from other donors' samples. The sequenced sample was PBMCs. CDR3 sequence: CASSQDGAGETQYF. In DNA, the CDR3 is TGTGCCAGCAGCCAAGATGGAGCGGGAGAGACCCAGTACTTC.